This TCR beta chain was sequenced in a study of blood T cell repertoires in COVID-19 (dated by TCRdb to about 2020). With regard to the full study: Samples covering the acute and convalescent phases of COVID-19 were provided by collaborators in the United States, Italy and Spain. The material from the prospective study consisted of cDNA or gDNA derived from T cells, B-cell-depleted T cells, or PBMCs. Deeply sampled blood TCRbeta repertoires from subjects exposed to, actively infected with, or recovered from COVID-19 were included in the dataset. A freely available public database, intended as a resource for researchers studying the immune response to SARS-CoV-2, is where the repertoires were released. The samples were drawn from two sources: the first 160 participants of the ongoing ImmuneRACE study, and about 1,300 subjects contributed by 6 global collaborators. A de-identified subject ID, COVID-19 status, age in years and sex were almost always included in the sample metadata. Where HLA class I and class II types were available, the types were taken from metadata supplied by the sample provider, not from assay-based typing. Study-wide conclusions, independent of this receptor: How much clinical and demographic metadata was included differed by source and by participant, and the metadata was provided uncurated.

This clone turned up a few times. No antigen is known for it. Per-nucleotide qualities are absent, and no much larger clonotype sits a single base away. The collaborating institutions used their own protocols to collect whole blood in K2EDTA tubes. For TCRbeta analysis, collaborator samples were shipped as frozen whole blood, as isolated PBMCs, or as DNA extracted from either sample type. TCRbeta CDR3 regions were amplified from genomic DNA using the immunoSEQ Assay, a bias-controlled multiplex PCR. As for the authors' bioinformatics: The number of nucleated cells in each sample was estimated by amplification of reference gene primers within the assay. To quantify the absolute abundance of each unique TCRbeta CDR3 rearrangement, sequence reads were collapsed and filtered. For each sample, productive Simpson clonality was calculated as the square root of Simpson's diversity index over productive rearrangements. The table comes from immuneACCESS by way of TCRdb, which keeps in-frame sequences with V and J called. Part of the clones is missing from these tables; in studies checked, under half for an unresolved V gene and the rest for unknown reasons. V, J and clone size are taken as reported in that table, and D and trimming were inferred from the DNA itself. The table for this sample lists about 160,000 clones; roughly 90% of them were counted only once. Together, the top ten hold less than 3% of the sample.

V gives up 0 bases and J gives up 1 base, and the segment between their germline ends measures 16 bases. The CDR3 numbers 17 residues from cysteine through phenylalanine. Kept here is only the CDR3 DNA, which spans 51 bases and is read in frame from base 1. CDR1 and CDR2 are drawn from the germline V gene: KGHSH, LQKENI. The chain employs TRBV18 and TRBJ2-7, with TRBD1 as a weak D call on 6 bases. This clonotype was sampled from a man between 60 and 70 years old with acute or convalescent COVID-19. Sequencing was performed on peripheral blood. The CDR3 region has the sequence CASSPPGIAGVSYEQYF. The nucleotide sequence is TGTGCCAGCTCACCACCGGGGATTGCAGGGGTATCCTACGAGCAGTACTTC.